This T cell receptor (beta chain) was observed in a study of blood T cell repertoires in COVID-19. Overall study: Spain, Italy and the United States supplied samples that represented acute and convalescent COVID-19. PBMCs, B-cell-depleted T cells, or T cells were the source of the cDNA or gDNA that made up the material.

As handled by the study authors: Reference gene primers were amplified, and this amplification served to estimate nucleated cell counts. Libraries were prepared by immunoSEQ multiplex PCR; TCRdb keeps only in-frame clonotypes and omits some of them. V and J calls plus clone size are reproduced from that table; the DNA served to infer D and trimming. This sample has approximately 290,000 clones, with about 85% found just once. The Seattle site enrolled patients during active infection and followed them longitudinally. Germline V gene sequence: CDR1 SGHNT, CDR2 YYREEE (reference sequence). Trimming left V 0 bases short and J 10 bases short, with 10 bases between. The CDR3 covers 13 residues.

Sequencing was performed on peripheral blood. This TCR was recovered from a human donor with COVID-19, enrolled during active disease. The donor label of this sample is uncertain. The chain links TRBV5-4 to TRBJ1-4, with no clear D. Here the CDR3 reads CASSLETAGKLFF. The CDR3 DNA sequence: TGTGCCAGCAGCTTGGAGACCGCGGGAAAACTGTTTTTT.